This T cell receptor beta chain was captured in a study of blood T cell repertoires in COVID-19. Study summary: Some COVID-19 samples were acute and others convalescent; all came from the United States, Italy and Spain. T cells, B-cell-depleted T cells, or PBMCs provided the cDNA or gDNA that served as material.

This clone was detected once. CDR3 length: 15 residues. Germline V gives CDR1 KGHSH, CDR2 LQKENI. The V gene end was trimmed by 6 bases and the J gene end by 2 bases; junction bases not matched to a gene: 3. Repertoires were generated with immunoSEQ multiplex PCR, while TCRdb's copy carries only in-frame clones and drops some. The sample holds about 210,000 clones; roughly 94% are singletons and the top ten take 1% to 1.5%. The sequenced sample consisted of peripheral blood. The chain is built from TRBV18 and TRBJ2-3; 12 positions agree with TRBD2. The receptor was isolated from a man aged 25-45 years with acute or convalescent COVID-19. The chain's CDR3 is CASSRLAGDTDTQYF. In DNA form, the CDR3 reads TGTGCCAGCTCGCGACTAGCGGGGGACACAGATACGCAGTATTTT.